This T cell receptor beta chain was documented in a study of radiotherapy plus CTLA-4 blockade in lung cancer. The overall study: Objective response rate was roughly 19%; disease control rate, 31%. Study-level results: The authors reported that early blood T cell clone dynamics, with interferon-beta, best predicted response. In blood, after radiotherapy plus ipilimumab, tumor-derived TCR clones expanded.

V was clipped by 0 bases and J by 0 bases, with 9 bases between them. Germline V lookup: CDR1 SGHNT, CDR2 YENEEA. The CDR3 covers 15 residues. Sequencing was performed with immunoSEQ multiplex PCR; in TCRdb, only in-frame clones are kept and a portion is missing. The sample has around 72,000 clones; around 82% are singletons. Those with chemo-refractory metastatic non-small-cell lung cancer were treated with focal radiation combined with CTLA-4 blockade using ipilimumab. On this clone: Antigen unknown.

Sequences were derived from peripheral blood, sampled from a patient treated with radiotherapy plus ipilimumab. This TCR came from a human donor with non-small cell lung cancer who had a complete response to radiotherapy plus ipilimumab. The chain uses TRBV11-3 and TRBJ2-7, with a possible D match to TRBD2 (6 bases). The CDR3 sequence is CASSLDRENSYEQYV. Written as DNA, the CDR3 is TGTGCCAGCAGCTTAGATCGGGAGAACTCCTACGAGCAGTACGTC.